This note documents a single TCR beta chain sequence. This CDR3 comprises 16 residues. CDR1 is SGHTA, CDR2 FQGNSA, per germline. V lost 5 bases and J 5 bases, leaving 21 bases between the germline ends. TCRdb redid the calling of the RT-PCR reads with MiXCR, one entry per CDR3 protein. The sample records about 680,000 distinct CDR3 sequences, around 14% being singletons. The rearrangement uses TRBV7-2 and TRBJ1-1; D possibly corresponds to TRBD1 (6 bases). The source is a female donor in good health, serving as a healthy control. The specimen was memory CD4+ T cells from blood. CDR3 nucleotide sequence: TGTGCCAGCAGCCCTCAGCCCCCCCGGGGGCCGACTGAAGCTTTCTTT. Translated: CASSPQPPRGPTEAFF.